Listed below are T cell receptor beta chains from one sample, sequenced in a study of Ad26.COV2.S vaccination and SARS-CoV-2 variants. The protocol was immunoSEQ multiplex PCR, while the TCRdb copy is restricted to in-frame clones and leaves out a portion. The sample shows about 350,000 clones, 65% to 90% of them seen only once. The sample was peripheral blood, taken in a trial of Ad26.COV2.S vaccine versus placebo. Receptors originate from a person aged 18-60 years who received the Ad26.COV2.S COVID-19 vaccine or a placebo. Both conserved end residues are part of each CDR3. D genes are given only for firm matches. Clone sizes are given selectively: once, few, many, or a class where the clone is expanded.

DNA	CDR3	V	D	size	J
TGTGCCAGCAGCCAAGATCAGGCTACCCGCTACGAGCAGTACTTC	CASSQDQATRYEQYF	TRBV3-1/TRBV3-2	NA	NA	TRBJ2-7
TGTGCCAGTAGTATCGGACTAGCGGACGATCTGGGGGACGAGCAGTACTTC	CASSIGLADDLGDEQYF	TRBV19	TRBD2	NA	TRBJ2-7
TGTGCCAGCAGTTTATTAGGGAGACGGAGAGACAATGAGCAGTTCTTC	CASSLLGRRRDNEQFF	TRBV28	NA	NA	TRBJ2-1
TGTGCCAGCAGCTTAGGACAGGGGGCGTCCGAGACCCAGTACTTC	CASSLGQGASETQYF	TRBV7-9	TRBD1	NA	TRBJ2-5
TGTGCCAGTAGTAGCGGACAGAGATTTCAGCCCCAGCATTTT	CASSSGQRFQPQHF	TRBV19	NA	NA	TRBJ1-5
TGTGCCAGCAGTTTCGGGACTACCCAAGAGACCCAGTACTTC	CASSFGTTQETQYF	TRBV7-9	TRBD2	NA	TRBJ2-5
TGTGCCAGCAGCCCGGGACCTCAATACTACTATGGCTACACCTTC	CASSPGPQYYYGYTF	TRBV3-1/TRBV3-2	NA	NA	TRBJ1-2
TGTGCCAGCAGCGTGGGCAGCTCTGGAAACACCATATATTTT	CASSVGSSGNTIYF	TRBV9	NA	once	TRBJ1-3
TGTGCCAGCAGAGGGACAGACTATGGCTACACCTTC	CASRGTDYGYTF	TRBV6-6	TRBD1	NA	TRBJ1-2
TGTGCCAGCAGTTCAATAGCTCCGTCCTACGAGCAGTACTTC	CASSSIAPSYEQYF	TRBV28	NA	NA	TRBJ2-7
TGTGCCTGGAGTCTTGGACAGCCCGTTGAAGCCATTAATGAAAAACTGTTTTTT	CAWSLGQPVEAINEKLFF	TRBV30	NA	NA	TRBJ1-4
TGTGCCAGCAGCTCCTCAGGAACCTACGAGCAGTACTTC	CASSSSGTYEQYF	TRBV7-8	NA	NA	TRBJ2-7
TGCAGTGCTAGACGTGACACTGAAGCTTTCTTT	CSARRDTEAFF	TRBV20-1	NA	NA	TRBJ1-1
TGCGCCAGCAGCCAAAACCAGGGGCGCGGATCCTACGAGCAGTACTTC	CASSQNQGRGSYEQYF	TRBV4-3	NA	NA	TRBJ2-7
TGTGCCAGCAGCTTAGGGGTTTCGGGGGAGGGACCCCTCCACTTT	CASSLGVSGEGPLHF	TRBV11-3	NA	NA	TRBJ1-6
TGCGCCAGCAGCCAAGTTGCAGGCTCACCCCTCCACTTT	CASSQVAGSPLHF	TRBV4-3	NA	NA	TRBJ1-6
TGTGCCAGCTCACCACCGGGGAACTCTGGAAACACCATATATTTT	CASSPPGNSGNTIYF	TRBV18	NA	NA	TRBJ1-3
TGTGCTAGCAGCCAAGATCCGGGACAGAACCCCTACGAGCAGTACTTC	CASSQDPGQNPYEQYF	TRBV4-2	TRBD1	once	TRBJ2-7
TGTGCCAGCAGCCCCAGAGCGGGAGGAGAATACGAGCAGTACTTC	CASSPRAGGEYEQYF	TRBV9	TRBD2	NA	TRBJ2-7
TGTGCCATCAGTGCAGGACTAGCGGGGTCGGATACGCAGTATTTT	CAISAGLAGSDTQYF	TRBV10-3	TRBD2	NA	TRBJ2-3
TGTGCCAGCTCACCAAATTCCCCGGGATCAATCACAGATACGCAGTATTTT	CASSPNSPGSITDTQYF	TRBV18	NA	NA	TRBJ2-3
TGTGCCAGCAGACCCTCGTCTCCTGGAAACACCATATATTTT	CASRPSSPGNTIYF	TRBV6-5	NA	NA	TRBJ1-3
TGTGCCATCAGTGAGTCGTCTTACTCCTACGAGCAGTACTTC	CAISESSYSYEQYF	TRBV10-3	NA	NA	TRBJ2-7
TGTGCCAGCAGCCCGTTTCAAGGGCGGAACACTGAAGCTTTCTTT	CASSPFQGRNTEAFF	TRBV4-2	NA	once	TRBJ1-1
TGTGCCAGCAGCCCGGGAACAGGGGGGGGGCCACACACAGATACGCAGTATTTT	CASSPGTGGGPHTDTQYF	TRBV7-2	NA	few	TRBJ2-3
TGTGCCAGCTCGACAGGGGGCTTGAACGAGCAGTACTTC	CASSTGGLNEQYF	TRBV18	TRBD1	NA	TRBJ2-7
TGTGCCAGCAGCTTTCGAGGGGGGGTACTAGAGACCCAGTACTTC	CASSFRGGVLETQYF	TRBV7-2	NA	NA	TRBJ2-5
TGCGCCAGCAGCCAATTGGGACTAGCGGGTAGGCAAGAGACCCAGTACTTC	CASSQLGLAGRQETQYF	TRBV4-3	TRBD2	NA	TRBJ2-5
TGTGCCAGCAGCTTATCGGGGTTCACTGAAGCTTTCTTT	CASSLSGFTEAFF	TRBV7-9	NA	NA	TRBJ1-1
TGTGCCAGCAGGGAACTCAGGGCCAACTCTGGAAACACCATATATTTT	CASRELRANSGNTIYF	TRBV2	NA	NA	TRBJ1-3
TGTGCCAGCAGTTCCCACCTCCCTTATAGCAATCAGCCCCAGCATTTT	CASSSHLPYSNQPQHF	TRBV6-2/TRBV6-3	NA	NA	TRBJ1-5
TGTGCCAGCAGTTTGATGGGGATGAACACCGGGGAGCTGTTTTTT	CASSLMGMNTGELFF	TRBV28	NA	NA	TRBJ2-2
TGTGCCAGCAGTTTAGGGGGGAGCTACGAGCAGTACTTC	CASSLGGSYEQYF	TRBV27	NA	NA	TRBJ2-7
TGTGCCAGCAGCTCCAAGACAGGTGTGAACACTGAAGCTTTCTTT	CASSSKTGVNTEAFF	TRBV7-9	NA	once	TRBJ1-1
TGTGCAAGTCGCCCCAGCGGGAGGGCCATCTACGAGCAGTACTTC	CASRPSGRAIYEQYF	TRBV12-2	NA	once	TRBJ2-7
TGTGCCAGCAGCTCCTCAGACCCAGCGGACAATGAGCAGTTCTTC	CASSSSDPADNEQFF	TRBV7-2	NA	NA	TRBJ2-1
TGCGCCAGCAGCTTGGCTCCTCCGAACACCGGGGAGCTGTTTTTT	CASSLAPPNTGELFF	TRBV5-1	NA	NA	TRBJ2-2
TGTGCCAGCAGCTTAATGGGGGACAGCTACAATGAGCAGTTCTTC	CASSLMGDSYNEQFF	TRBV11-3	TRBD1	NA	TRBJ2-1
TGTGCCAGCAGCGTAGGGACGGAGGCGCAGTATTTT	CASSVGTEAQYF	TRBV9	NA	NA	TRBJ2-3
TGTGCCAGCAGTTACCCGAAGACAGGGGGCTATGGCTACACCTTC	CASSYPKTGGYGYTF	TRBV6-2/TRBV6-3	TRBD1	once	TRBJ1-2
TGTGCCAGCAACAACCTTGTGACAGGGGGGTTTGGTAATGAGCAGTTCTTC	CASNNLVTGGFGNEQFF	TRBV7-9	TRBD1	NA	TRBJ2-1